The 17 T cell receptor beta chains reported below all come from one sample, sequenced in a study of blood T cell repertoires in COVID-19. Sequenced by immunoSEQ multiplex PCR; TCRdb stores in-frame clones only, minus some. The sample includes 140,000 to 150,000 clones, around 89% of them seen just once. The sample taken for sequencing was peripheral blood. All receptors come from a man between 60 and 75 years old with active or convalescent COVID-19.

The rearrangement links TRBV7-3 to TRBJ1-1; 7 nucleotides line up with TRBD1. The J segment lost 8 bases and the V segment lost 4 bases, leaving 13 bases of the junction unmatched. The CDR3 loop spans 15 amino acids. The germline V gene encodes CDR1 SGHTA and CDR2 FQGTGA. The CDR3 here is CASSSRPTGTPEAFF. The CDR3 DNA reads TGTGCCAGCAGCTCCCGGCCGACAGGGACCCCCGAAGCTTTCTTT. Combining the CDR3 with reference TRBV7-3 and TRBJ1-1 gives the whole variable domain GAGVSQTPSNKVTEKGKYVELRCDPISGHTALYWYRQSLGQGPEFLIYFQGTGAADDSGLPNDRFFAVRPEGSVSTLKIQRTERGDSAVYLCASSSRPTGTPEAFFGQGTRLTVV.

The chain carries TRBV30 and TRBJ1-6, with D possibly being TRBD1 (6 bases). This CDR3 comprises 16 residues. Germline-derived CDR1 and CDR2 are GTSNPN and SVGIG (reference sequence). The V end lost 3 bases, the J end lost 6 bases, and 18 bases lay between the germline ends. The CDR3 spells CAWRDRGFTPNSPLHF. CDR3 DNA sequence: TGTGCCTGGAGGGACAGAGGGTTCACTCCTAATTCACCCCTCCACTTT.

The chain carries TRBV2 and TRBJ2-7, with 7 nucleotides matching TRBD2. Trimming removed 4 bases from V and 6 bases from J; junction bases left unmatched: 15. Germline CDR1 and CDR2: SNHLY and FYNNEI. This CDR3 contains 16 residues. CDR3 coding DNA: TGTGCCAGCAGTGCCCCCGGCGGGAGATTTGACGGCGAGCAGTACTTC. Translating gives CASSAPGGRFDGEQYF.

The rearrangement joins TRBV28 to TRBJ2-1; tentatively, D is TRBD1 (5 bases). V lost 6 bases, J lost 7 bases, and 19 bases lay in between. The CDR3 contains 15 residues. CDR1 is MDHEN, CDR2 SYDVKM, per germline. As DNA, the CDR3 is TGTGCCAGCAGACCACGGGCAGGGCGTTTAAATGAGCAGTTCTTC. It yields the protein CASRPRAGRLNEQFF.

The chain combines TRBV6-5 with TRBJ1-1; D is perhaps TRBD1 (5 bases). Germline V gives CDR1 MNHEY, CDR2 SVGAGI. CDR3 length: 14 amino acids. V was clipped by 4 bases and J by 5 bases, with 14 bases between them. As DNA, the CDR3 is TGTGCCAGCAGTTCGATATGGGGGGGGACTGAAGCTTTCTTT. Translated: CASSSIWGGTEAFF.

The chain links TRBV10-3 to TRBJ2-7; D might be TRBD2 (7 bases). The germline V gene has CDR1 ENHRY and CDR2 SYGVKD. Deletions cut 11 bases from V and 2 bases from J, with 19 bases between. The CDR3 runs 14 residues. The DNA for the CDR3 is TGTGCCTCTACTGGGGGGGCTCCCGCCTACGAGCAGTACTTC. This gives the protein CASTGGAPAYEQYF.

In this sample, this clone turned up a few times. This chain links TRBV19 with TRBJ1-5; 9 nucleotides line up with TRBD1. V lost 4 bases and J lost 6; bases outside the gene matches: 7. Germline V gene sequence: CDR1 LNHDA, CDR2 SQIVND (reference sequence). The CDR3 is made up of 15 amino acids. CDR3 sequence reads: CASSTPGQGTQPQHF. CDR3 nucleotides: TGTGCCAGTAGTACCCCGGGACAGGGTACTCAGCCCCAGCATTTT.

This sequence joins TRBV6-5 and TRBJ1-2, with a weak D call TRBD1 (6 bases). Trimming pared 5 bases from V and 2 bases from J, leaving 9 bases between. The CDR3 has 13 amino acids. The V gene's germline CDR1 is MNHEY and CDR2 SVGAGI. The DNA for the CDR3 is TGTGCCAGCAGTCTTGACAGGAACTATGGCTACACCTTC. It translates to CASSLDRNYGYTF.

The chain recombines TRBV2 with TRBJ1-5; D is perhaps TRBD1 (6 bases). CDR1 and CDR2 (germline): SNHLY, FYNNEI. The V and J ends lost 11 bases and 4 bases respectively, with 18 bases between them. This CDR3 region has 14 residues. The DNA for the CDR3 is TGTGCCGTACAGGGACCGGGTGGAAATCAGCCCCAGCATTTT. Its protein is CAVQGPGGNQPQHF.

The table lists this clone with a count of one. J is TRBJ2-5 and V is TRBV12-3 or TRBV12-4; D might be TRBD2 (5 bases). Trimming cost V 5 bases and J 1 base, with 8 bases left between them. This CDR3 spans 13 amino acids. The CDR3 DNA follows: TGTGCCAGCAGTCAGCGGTCCCAAGAGACCCAGTACTTC. This translates into CASSQRSQETQYF.

The chain couples TRBV23-1 to TRBJ2-3; D is possibly TRBD2 (6 bases). TRBV23-1 is annotated as an ORF whose role is uncertain. This CDR3 region has 17 residues. The ends were cut back, 6 bases at V and 0 bases at J, with 19 bases in the middle. CDR3 DNA sequence: TGCGCCAGCAGACCCCCCGGGGGAGGCGAAAGCACAGATACGCAGTATTTT. It is translated as CASRPPGGGESTDTQYF.

The V gene is TRBV5-6, the J gene TRBJ1-2; 9 nucleotides agree with TRBD1. Trimming took 1 base from V and 6 from J; bases not matched to a gene: 10. The CDR3 extends over 16 amino acids. The V gene's germline CDR1 is SGHDT and CDR2 YYEEEE. The CDR3 loop reads CASSLWPGTGINGYTF. The CDR3 coding sequence is TGTGCCAGCAGCTTGTGGCCCGGGACAGGGATCAATGGCTACACCTTC.

The genes are TRBV14 and TRBJ2-1; TRBD1 matches at 9 bases. The trim removed 5 bases at V and 4 bases at J, leaving 6 bases unmatched. CDR3 length: 15 amino acids. Germline lookup yields CDR1 SGHDN and CDR2 FVKESK. This chain's CDR3 is CASSVPGTGYNEQFF. CDR3 nucleotide sequence: TGTGCCAGCAGCGTCCCCGGGACAGGGTACAATGAGCAGTTCTTC.

This clone has only one observation. The chain is built from TRBV4-3 and TRBJ2-7; D may be TRBD2 (5 bases). The CDR3 consists of 14 residues. The ends were cut back, 1 base at V and 3 bases at J, with 10 bases in the middle. The germline V gene encodes CDR1 LGHNA and CDR2 YSLEER. The CDR3 reads CASSQAGYGYEQYF. The CDR3 coding sequence is TGCGCCAGCAGCCAAGCGGGGTATGGCTACGAGCAGTACTTC.

V is TRBV28 and J is TRBJ2-5; 16 bases line up with TRBD2. The J segment lost 5 bases and the V segment lost 4 bases, leaving 7 bases of the junction unmatched. The CDR3 has 17 residues. Germline CDR1 and CDR2: MDHEN and SYDVKM. The CDR3: CASSSPPGLAGGETQYF. Written as DNA, the CDR3 is TGTGCCAGCAGTTCTCCCCCGGGACTAGCGGGGGGGGAGACCCAGTACTTC.

The J gene is TRBJ1-2, the V gene TRBV24-1; TRBD1 matches 7 bases. This CDR3 contains 14 residues. Per the germline V gene, CDR1 is KGHDR and CDR2 is SFDVKD. Trimming removed 1 base from V and 8 bases from J; junction bases left unmatched: 6. The CDR3 is CATSDFSTGAGYTF. In DNA, the CDR3 is TGTGCCACCAGTGATTTCTCTACAGGGGCAGGCTACACCTTC.

The chain couples TRBV7-2 to TRBJ2-3; the match to TRBD2 covers 7 bases. V shed 5 bases, J shed 4 bases, and the junction held 9 bases outside the gene matches. The CDR3 extends over 15 amino acids. Germline V gene data show CDR1 as SGHTA and CDR2 as FQGNSA. CDR3 protein: CASSLLAVSADTQYF. CDR3 in DNA: TGTGCCAGCAGCCTCCTAGCGGTTTCGGCAGATACGCAGTATTTT.